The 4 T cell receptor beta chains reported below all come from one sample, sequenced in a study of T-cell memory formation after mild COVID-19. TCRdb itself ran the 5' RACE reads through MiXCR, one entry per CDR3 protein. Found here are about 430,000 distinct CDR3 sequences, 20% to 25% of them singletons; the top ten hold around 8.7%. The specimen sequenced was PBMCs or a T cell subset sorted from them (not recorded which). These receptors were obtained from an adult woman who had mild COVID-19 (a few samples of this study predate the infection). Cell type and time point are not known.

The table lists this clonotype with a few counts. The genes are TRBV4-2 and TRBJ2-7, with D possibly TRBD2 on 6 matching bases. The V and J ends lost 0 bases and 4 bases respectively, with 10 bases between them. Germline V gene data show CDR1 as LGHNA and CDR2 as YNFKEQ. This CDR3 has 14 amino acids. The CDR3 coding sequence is TGTGCCAGCAGCCAAGACTCGGGGGTATACGAGCAGTACTTC. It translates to CASSQDSGVYEQYF.

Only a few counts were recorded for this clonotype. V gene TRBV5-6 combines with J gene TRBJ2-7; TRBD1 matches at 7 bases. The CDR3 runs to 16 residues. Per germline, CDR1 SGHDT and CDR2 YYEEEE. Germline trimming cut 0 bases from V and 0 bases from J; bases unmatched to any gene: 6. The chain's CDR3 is CASSLGSAGGSYEQYF. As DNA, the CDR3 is TGTGCCAGCAGCTTGGGCTCGGCAGGGGGCTCCTACGAGCAGTACTTC.

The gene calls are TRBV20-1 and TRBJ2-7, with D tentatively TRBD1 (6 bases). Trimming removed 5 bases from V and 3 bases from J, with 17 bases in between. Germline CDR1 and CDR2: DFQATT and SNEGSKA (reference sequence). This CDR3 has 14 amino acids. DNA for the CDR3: TGCAGTGCTTTGTCCCGACAGGCGATCTACGAGCAGTACGTC. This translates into CSALSRQAIYEQYV.

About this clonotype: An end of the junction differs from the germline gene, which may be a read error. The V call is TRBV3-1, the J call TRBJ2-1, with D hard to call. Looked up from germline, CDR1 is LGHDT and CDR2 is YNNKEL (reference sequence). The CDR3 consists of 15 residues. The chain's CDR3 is CASSEDAPIENEQFF. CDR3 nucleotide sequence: TGTGCCAGCAGCGAAGACGCCCCCATAGAGAATGAGCAGTTCTTC.